The T cell receptor beta chain under discussion was sequenced for a study of T-cell memory formation after mild COVID-19. The overall study: Among the donors, TCR clusters were largely specific to each donor. Overall study results and limits: Memory from before infection featured some responding clones, which suggests cross-reactive memory joined. Specificity for SARS-CoV-2 was not confirmed among the second-wave clones peaking on day 37. Contracting CD4+ clones were located mainly in CM and EM, and CD8+ clones in EMRA.

MiXCR was run by TCRdb on the 5' RACE reads, yielding one entry per CDR3 protein. The sample has a few hundred thousand distinct CDR3 sequences, approximately 15% seen once. The CDR3 is 11 amino acids. Germline values: CDR1 SNHLY, CDR2 FYNNEI. V lost 2 bases and J lost 7, with 6 bases in between. With respect to this clonotype: The antigen is undetermined.

The V gene is TRBV2, the J gene TRBJ2-7, with no clear D. This sequence originates from a man between 18 and 35 years old who had mild COVID-19 (a few samples of this study predate the infection). Cell type and time point are not known. Sequences were obtained from PBMCs or a T cell subset sorted from them (not recorded which). This CDR3 reads CASSELGEQYV. The CDR3 region has the DNA TGTGCCAGCAGTGAACTCGGTGAGCAGTACGTC.